The T cell receptor (beta chain) described here comes from a study of response to subunit inactivated influenza vaccine. Germline V gene lookup returns CDR1 MNHEY and CDR2 SVGEGT. The CDR3 sequence is 14 residues long. Losses at the gene ends were 6 bases for V and 8 bases for J; bases not matched to a gene: 9. One entry per CDR3 protein results from TCRdb running MiXCR on the RT-PCR reads. The table has roughly 540,000 distinct CDR3 sequences, approximately 24% seen once. The data were also submitted as part of a second study, on T cells expressing NK-cell markers. In that study: Libraries used 5'RACE template switching adding universal primer site and UMIs. For about 6 donors, the dominant NKG2C+ clonotypes made up about 1.0-7.5% of their CD8+ T cells.

The V and J genes are TRBV6-2 or TRBV6-3 and TRBJ2-1; 8 bases are a match to TRBD1. The source of this sequence is a man aged 50-59 years who received an inactivated influenza vaccine. Here the sequenced sample was CD4+ T cells sorted from PBMCs, taken less than 13 days after vaccination. CDR3 protein: CASRDRAIGYEQFF. The CDR3 nucleotides are TGTGCCAGCAGGGACAGGGCGATTGGCTATGAGCAGTTCTTC.